Presented here are 6 T cell receptor beta chains from one specimen sequenced in a study of blood T cell repertoires in COVID-19. Sequencing used immunoSEQ multiplex PCR; TCRdb keeps in-frame clones, though not all of them. The data contain 300,000 to 400,000 clones, 85% to 90% of them singletons. The sample consisted of peripheral blood. These receptors all stem from a woman in her 70s with COVID-19, enrolled during active disease.

The V call is TRBV10-2, the J call TRBJ1-2; 10 bases are a match to TRBD1. J was trimmed by 8 bases and V by 5 bases; bases with no gene match: 8. From germline, CDR1 is WSHSY and CDR2 SAAADI. The CDR3 sequence is 14 residues long. CDR3 DNA: TGCGCCAGCAGTTCGGGGACAGGGGTGAACGGCTACACCTTC. It translates to CASSSGTGVNGYTF.

The rearrangement uses TRBV24-1 and TRBJ2-3; 7 nucleotides line up with TRBD2. Germline loops: CDR1 KGHDR, CDR2 SFDVKD. With V trimmed by 4 bases and J by 5 bases, 5 bases remained unmatched. The CDR3 is made up of 14 amino acids. CDR3 bases: TGTGCCACCAGTGACATCGGGGGGAAAGATACGCAGTATTTT. Translated, it gives CATSDIGGKDTQYF.

The sample holds a few counts of this clone. The chain carries TRBV7-3 and TRBJ1-6; 7 bases are a match to TRBD1. This CDR3 region has 14 residues. Germline CDR1 reads SGHTA; CDR2 reads FQGTGA. Trimming removed 5 bases from V and 3 bases from J; junction bases left unmatched: 1. The CDR3 region is CASSRQGYNSPLHF. The CDR3 DNA reads as TGTGCCAGCAGCCGACAGGGCTATAATTCACCCCTCCACTTT.

V gene TRBV2 combines with J gene TRBJ2-3; D gene unclear. The germline V gene encodes CDR1 SNHLY and CDR2 FYNNEI. The CDR3 runs to 10 residues. V lost 8 bases and J lost 5, with 5 bases in between. CDR3 sequence reads: CASGRDTQYF. The CDR3 DNA follows: TGTGCCAGCGGTAGAGATACGCAGTATTTT.

The V and J genes are TRBV7-2 and TRBJ1-5, with D possibly TRBD1 on 5 matching bases. Germline CDR1 SGHTA, CDR2 FQGNSA. The CDR3 totals 13 residues. The V and J ends lost 5 bases and 6 bases respectively, with 11 bases between them. The CDR3 loop reads CASSPQGGQPQHF. CDR3 nucleotide sequence: TGTGCCAGCAGCCCGCAGGGTGGTCAGCCCCAGCATTTT.

The chain carries TRBV5-4 and TRBJ2-5, with a possible D match to TRBD2 (5 bases). From germline, CDR1 is SGHNT and CDR2 YYREEE (reference sequence). Trimming took off 1 base at V and 3 bases at J, with 7 bases between the two ends. This CDR3 has 13 residues. The CDR3 DNA reads TGTGCCAGCAGCTTGAACGGGGAAGAGACCCAGTACTTC. Its translation is CASSLNGEETQYF.